The 16 T cell receptor beta chains below were found in one sample sequenced in a study of human T cells and chemical hapten exposure. From the RACE reads, TCRdb called clonotypes with MiXCR, one entry per CDR3 protein. Of some 110,000 distinct CDR3 sequences in the sample, roughly 12% were seen once. The time point is: pre-sensitization, week 0. Treatment indicated: therapeutic diphenylcyclopropenone sensitization with weekly scalp DPC. The input for sequencing was whole blood, taken in connection with sensitization to the hapten diphenylcyclopropenone (DPC). Every receptor here comes from a woman in her 50s with alopecia areata. Some clones in this sample may be carry-over from other donors' samples.

The chain combines TRBV12-3 or TRBV12-4 with TRBJ2-3; no clear D gene. This CDR3 comprises 16 residues. The V and J ends lost 8 bases and 1 base respectively, with 19 bases between them. The CDR3 loop reads CASSLSRAPGTDTQYF. CDR3 coding DNA: TGTGCCAGCTCCCTAAGTCGGGCCCCCGGCACAGATACGCAGTATTTT.

This sequence joins TRBV3-1 and TRBJ1-6; 7 bases match TRBD1. CDR3 size: 14 residues. V dropped 6 bases and J dropped 8; count of bases not matched to a gene: 7. CDR1 is LGHDT, CDR2 YNNKEL, per germline (reference sequence). The CDR3 region has the DNA TGTGCCAGCAGTCTCCGGACAGGATATTCACCCCTCCACTTT. Amino acid sequence: CASSLRTGYSPLHF.

This clonotype has more than one count but fewer than ten. The V and J genes are TRBV6-1 and TRBJ2-2; 7 bases align to TRBD2. V gave up 0 bases and J gave up 3 bases; unmatched junction bases: 19. Germline assignment: CDR1 MNHNS and CDR2 SASEGT. This CDR3 contains 21 residues. This CDR3 reads CASSEALYSGPSFKDTGELFF. CDR3 coding DNA: TGTGCCAGCAGTGAAGCGCTGTATAGCGGGCCCTCCTTCAAGGACACCGGGGAGCTGTTTTTT.

This clonotype was observed a handful of times. The chain couples TRBV10-2 to TRBJ2-4; D not certain. Germline V gene lookup returns CDR1 WSHSY and CDR2 SAAADI. CDR3 length equals 16 residues. V lost 1 base and J lost 0, with 10 bases in between. As DNA, the CDR3 is TGCGCCAGCAGTGAGTGGACCACTGTAGCCAAAAACATTCAGTACTTC. As protein: CASSEWTTVAKNIQYF.

This clonotype occurred a few times. The genes are TRBV4-3 and TRBJ2-1; a possible D gene is TRBD2 (6 bases). The germline gives CDR1 LGHNA, CDR2 YSLEER. V gave up 4 bases and J gave up 8 bases, with 15 bases separating them. This CDR3 has 14 residues. The CDR3 spells CASSRGASGDEQFF. Written as DNA, the CDR3 is TGCGCCAGCAGCCGAGGGGCATCGGGGGATGAGCAGTTCTTC.

This clonotype occurred a few times. The chain links TRBV4-3 to TRBJ2-5; D unresolved. Trimming pared 1 base from V and 4 bases from J, leaving 13 bases between. CDR3 size: 15 residues. Germline CDR1 reads LGHNA; CDR2 reads YSLEER. This CDR3 reads CASSQGPDVRETQYF. For the CDR3, the DNA is TGCGCCAGCAGCCAAGGTCCGGACGTTCGAGAGACCCAGTACTTC.

V gene TRBV7-9 combines with J gene TRBJ2-7; 9 bases line up with TRBD1. This CDR3 is built from 19 residues. Germline lookup yields CDR1 SEHNR and CDR2 FQNEAQ (reference sequence). The trim removed 5 bases at V and 0 bases at J, leaving 17 bases unmatched. CDR3 amino acids: CASSQGRITGTGPSYEQYF. DNA of the CDR3: TGTGCCAGCAGCCAAGGGCGTATAACCGGGACAGGGCCCTCCTACGAGCAGTACTTC.

This clonotype was counted only a few times. The genes are TRBV18 and TRBJ1-1; TRBD1 is a possible D gene (6 bases). The CDR3 runs 16 residues. Trimming removed 3 bases from V and 5 bases from J, with 19 bases in between. CDR1 is KGHSH, CDR2 LQKENI, per germline. The CDR3 region has the DNA TGTGCCAGCTCACCCACCCGCCTTCAGGGGCGAACTGAAGCTTTCTTT. Protein: CASSPTRLQGRTEAFF. Using reference TRBV18 and TRBJ1-1 for the parts outside the CDR3, the full variable domain is NAGVMQNPRHLVRRRGQEARLRCSPMKGHSHVYWYRQLPEEGLKFMVYLQKENIIDESGMPKERFSAEFPKEGPSILRIQQVVRGDSAAYFCASSPTRLQGRTEAFFGQGTRLTVV.

This clonotype turned up a few times. V gene TRBV5-1 combines with J gene TRBJ1-6; 10 nucleotides agree with TRBD1. The germline gives CDR1 SGHRS, CDR2 YFSETQ. This CDR3 region has 14 residues. J gave up 11 bases and V 2 bases, and 4 bases lay outside the gene matches. CDR3 DNA sequence: TGCGCCAGCAGCTTCGGACAGGGGGGAACACCCCTCCACTTT. Protein: CASSFGQGGTPLHF.

V is TRBV7-6 and J is TRBJ1-3; D not certain. The CDR3 runs to 15 residues. Per germline, CDR1 SGHVS and CDR2 FNYEAQ. V was pared by 2 bases and J by 0 bases, with 8 bases between. CDR3: CASSLQVSSGNTIYF. The CDR3 bases are TGTGCCAGCAGCTTACAGGTTTCCTCTGGAAACACCATATATTTT.

This chain links TRBV6-2 or TRBV6-3 with TRBJ2-2; the match to TRBD1 covers 9 bases. Germline V gene data show CDR1 as MNHEY and CDR2 as SVGEGT. CDR3 size: 18 residues. Germline trimming cut 4 bases from V and 3 bases from J; bases unmatched to any gene: 12. The DNA for the CDR3 is TGTGCCAGCAGTTCCGTACTAGGGACAGGGTATGACACCGGGGAGCTGTTTTTT. It specifies CASSSVLGTGYDTGELFF.

This clonotype appeared a few times. The chain combines TRBV7-9 with TRBJ1-6, with a possible D match to TRBD1 (6 bases). The CDR3 spans 12 residues. V lost 4 bases to trimming and J lost 12 bases, with 10 bases between them. From germline, CDR1 is SEHNR and CDR2 FQNEAQ (reference sequence). The CDR3 sequence is CASSSGVGPLHF. The CDR3 DNA sequence: TGTGCCAGCAGCTCAGGGGTAGGACCCCTCCACTTT.

V gene TRBV28 combines with J gene TRBJ2-6; D is perhaps TRBD2 (6 bases). Trimming took off 5 bases at V and 0 bases at J, with 17 bases between the two ends. The CDR3 is 18 amino acids. Germline CDR1 MDHEN, CDR2 SYDVKM. The CDR3 region has the DNA TGTGCCAGCAGTCCAGAAATCCCGACTAGCTCTGGGGCCAACGTCCTGACTTTC. As protein: CASSPEIPTSSGANVLTF.

The chain carries TRBV7-2 and TRBJ1-6; D is unresolved. Trimming took off 5 bases at V and 10 bases at J, with 12 bases between the two ends. This CDR3 region has 13 residues. CDR1 is SGHTA, CDR2 FQGNSA, per germline. The CDR3 bases are TGTGCCAGCAGCCCCCGACTAGACTCACCCCTCCACTTT. Translation gives CASSPRLDSPLHF.

This clonotype has only a few counts. V and J are TRBV20-1 and TRBJ2-2; TRBD2 agrees at 8 bases. The CDR3 contains 15 residues. V shed 2 bases, J shed 7 bases, and the junction held 9 bases outside the gene matches. In germline, CDR1 is DFQATT, CDR2 SNEGSKA (reference sequence). The CDR3, as DNA: TGCAGTGCTAGAAGCGGGACTAGTTTGGGCGGGGAGCTGTTTTTT. Translated, it gives CSARSGTSLGGELFF.

In its sample, this clonotype was seen a few times. The genes are TRBV5-6 and TRBJ2-3; D unclear. Germline lookup yields CDR1 SGHDT and CDR2 YYEEEE. This CDR3 has 15 amino acids. Between the trimmed V and J ends, which lost 0 bases and 3 bases, there was a span of 11 bases. CDR3 protein: CASSLGVPPTDTQYF. The CDR3 nucleotides are TGTGCCAGCAGCTTGGGGGTCCCCCCTACAGATACGCAGTATTTT. Drawing the rest from reference TRBV5-6 and TRBJ2-3, the complete variable domain is DAGVTQSPTHLIKTRGQQVTLRCSPKSGHDTVSWYQQALGQGPQFIFQYYEEEERQRGNFPDRFSGHQFPNYSSELNVNALLLGDSALYLCASSLGVPPTDTQYFGPGTRLTVL.